Below, one T cell receptor (beta chain) is given with its context. No antigen is known for it. The data derive from a study of CD8 T cells in ankylosing spondylitis. Whole-study findings and limits: Significantly higher representation of disease-linked clones was reported for matched ankylosing spondylitis synovial fluid. Characteristic, it appeared, of ankylosing spondylitis blood was a TCR beta motif of roughly 8 highly homologous variants. Some motif variants had been reported before (in reactive arthritis synovial fluid and blood).

TCRdb itself ran the 5' RACE reads through MiXCR, one entry per CDR3 protein. The data show fewer than 400,000 distinct CDR3 sequences, 20% to 25% seen once. The specimen was blood, either unsorted or a sorted T cell fraction (not recorded which). This receptor was identified in a male donor with ankylosing spondylitis.

Here the CDR3 reads CSARDRLAGGETQYF. DNA of the CDR3: TGCAGTGCTAGAGATCGCCTAGCGGGCGGAGAGACCCAGTACTTC. The V gene is TRBV20-1, the J gene TRBJ2-5; TRBD2 aligns across 8 bases. J lost 4 bases, V lost 0 bases, and 7 bases had no gene match. Germline V CDR1 and CDR2: DFQATT, SNEGSKA (reference sequence). There are 15 residues in the CDR3.